This section outlines one T cell receptor (beta chain) sequence together with its context. The sample is drawn from a study of shared clonotypes between healthy human individuals. From CD4+ cells came CD45RA+ naive and CD45RA-negative memory subsets. The CDR3 is 17 residues long. CDR1 and CDR2 from the germline V gene are MDHEN and SYDVKM. With 2 bases removed from V and 4 bases from J, the gap between germline ends came to 19 bases. Several immunoSEQ plates received, in even portions, the genomic DNA of each subset. Profiled with immunoSEQ multiplex PCR; TCRdb holds only in-frame clones, not every one. The data show roughly 1,100,000 clones, roughly 75% seen once.

Material for sequencing was memory CD4+ T cells sorted from blood. Subset denoted: CD45RA-negative fraction. The V call is TRBV28, the J call TRBJ2-3, with D unclear. This clonotype was obtained from a young man in good health. CDR3 loop: CASSLLLGSSDADTQYF. The CDR3 bases are TGTGCCAGCAGTTTACTGCTTGGCTCTTCGGACGCAGATACGCAGTATTTT.